This T cell receptor beta chain originates from a study of T cell changes during pregnancy in multiple sclerosis. TCRdb's table, derived via immunoSEQ multiplex PCR, lists solely in-frame clones and lacks some. The sample has 40,000 or so clones; 90% to 95% are singletons. This material consisted of CD8+ T cells from peripheral blood mononuclear cells, taken before pregnancy. This TCR was sampled from a female donor with multiple sclerosis, enrolled in a pregnancy study.

The CDR3 region is CASSSGRQGTYEQYF. In DNA form, the CDR3 reads TGTGCCAGCAGTTCCGGTCGACAGGGAACCTACGAGCAGTACTTC. This rearrangement joins TRBV28 to TRBJ2-7; 7 bases are a match to TRBD1. CDR3 length: 15 residues. Unmatched junction bases numbered 8, after V lost 4 bases and J lost 2 bases. Germline V gene data show CDR1 as MDHEN and CDR2 as SYDVKM.